This T cell receptor beta chain is drawn from a study of blood T cells in healthy people across ages. Trimming took 3 bases from V and 9 from J, leaving 15 bases between them. This CDR3 has 14 amino acids. PCR was performed a second time for about 7 to 11 cycles using a sample-barcoded 5' primer and a J-beta primer mix. TCRdb reanalysed the 5' RACE reads using MiXCR and keeps one entry per CDR3 protein. The table lists about 810,000 distinct CDR3 sequences, roughly 34% of them singletons. The TCR originated in a man younger than 30 in good health. Source material: blood. The rearrangement joins TRBV12-3 or TRBV12-4 to TRBJ1-3, with a weak D call TRBD1 (6 bases). The CDR3 protein is CASSFGRGGSTIYF. The CDR3 DNA reads as TGTGCCAGCAGTTTCGGCCGGGGGGGCAGCACCATATATTTT.